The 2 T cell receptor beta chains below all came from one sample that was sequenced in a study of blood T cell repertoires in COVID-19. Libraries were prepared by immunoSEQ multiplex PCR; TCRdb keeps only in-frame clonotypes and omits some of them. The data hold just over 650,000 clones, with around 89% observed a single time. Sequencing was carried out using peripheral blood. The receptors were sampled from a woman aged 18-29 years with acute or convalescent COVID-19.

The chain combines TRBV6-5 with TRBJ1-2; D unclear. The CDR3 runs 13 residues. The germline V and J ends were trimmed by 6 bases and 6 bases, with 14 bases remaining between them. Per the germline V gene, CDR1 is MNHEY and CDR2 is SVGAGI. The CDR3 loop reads CASRADGANGYTF. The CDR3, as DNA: TGTGCCAGCAGAGCCGACGGAGCCAATGGCTACACCTTC.

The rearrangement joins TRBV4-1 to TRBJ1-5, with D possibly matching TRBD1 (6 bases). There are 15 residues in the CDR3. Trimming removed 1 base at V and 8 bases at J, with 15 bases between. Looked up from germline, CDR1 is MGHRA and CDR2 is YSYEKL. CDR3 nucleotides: TGCGCCAGCAGCCAAGTTCCAGGGGCCTGGGAGCCCCAGCATTTT. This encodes CASSQVPGAWEPQHF.